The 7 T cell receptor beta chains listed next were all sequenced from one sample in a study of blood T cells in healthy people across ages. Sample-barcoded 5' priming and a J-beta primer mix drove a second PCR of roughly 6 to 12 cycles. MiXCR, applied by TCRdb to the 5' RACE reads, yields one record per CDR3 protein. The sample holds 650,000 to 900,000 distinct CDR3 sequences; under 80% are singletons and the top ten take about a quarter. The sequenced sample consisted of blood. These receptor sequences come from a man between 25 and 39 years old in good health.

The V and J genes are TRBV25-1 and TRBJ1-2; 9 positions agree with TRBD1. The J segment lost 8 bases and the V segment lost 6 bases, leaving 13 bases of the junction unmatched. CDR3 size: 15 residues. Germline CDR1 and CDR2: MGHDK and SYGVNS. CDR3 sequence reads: CASSPTGGQGAGYTF. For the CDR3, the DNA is TGTGCCAGCAGCCCCACGGGGGGACAGGGTGCGGGCTACACCTTC.

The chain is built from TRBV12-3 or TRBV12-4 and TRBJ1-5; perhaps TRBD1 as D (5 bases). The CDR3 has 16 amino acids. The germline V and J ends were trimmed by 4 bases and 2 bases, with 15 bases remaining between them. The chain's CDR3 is CASSSWSGGGNQPQHF. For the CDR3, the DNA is TGTGCCAGCAGTTCGTGGTCGGGGGGTGGCAATCAGCCCCAGCATTTT.

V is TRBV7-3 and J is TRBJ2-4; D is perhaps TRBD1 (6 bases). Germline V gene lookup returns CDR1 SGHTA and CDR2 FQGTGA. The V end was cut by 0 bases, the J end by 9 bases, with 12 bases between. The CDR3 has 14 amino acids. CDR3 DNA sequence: TGTGCCAGCAGCTTAACGTGGACAGATGGCATTCAGTACTTC. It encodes CASSLTWTDGIQYF.

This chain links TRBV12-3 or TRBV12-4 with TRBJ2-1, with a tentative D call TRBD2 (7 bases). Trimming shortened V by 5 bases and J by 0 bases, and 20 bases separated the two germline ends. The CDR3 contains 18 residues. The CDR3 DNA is TGTGCCAGCAGTACACCGCCCGGGGGGCCCAGCTCCTACAATGAGCAGTTCTTC. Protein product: CASSTPPGGPSSYNEQFF.

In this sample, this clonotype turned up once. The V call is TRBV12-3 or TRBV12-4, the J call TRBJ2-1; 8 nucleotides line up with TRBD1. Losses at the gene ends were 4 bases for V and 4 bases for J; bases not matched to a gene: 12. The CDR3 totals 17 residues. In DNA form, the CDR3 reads TGTGCCAGCAGTTCCCCTTTCCCGGGACAGGATTACAATGAGCAGTTCTTC. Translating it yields CASSSPFPGQDYNEQFF.

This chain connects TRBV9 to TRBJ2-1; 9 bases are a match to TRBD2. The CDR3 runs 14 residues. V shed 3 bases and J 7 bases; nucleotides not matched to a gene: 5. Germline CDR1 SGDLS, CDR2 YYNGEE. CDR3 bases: TGTGCCAGCAGCGGCGGGGGGGCTCGAAATGAGCAGTTCTTC. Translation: CASSGGGARNEQFF.

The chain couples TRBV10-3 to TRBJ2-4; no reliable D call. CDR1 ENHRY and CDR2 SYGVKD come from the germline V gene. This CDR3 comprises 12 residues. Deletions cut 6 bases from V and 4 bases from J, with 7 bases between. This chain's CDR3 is CAIRDEKNIQYF. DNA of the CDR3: TGTGCCATCAGGGACGAGAAAAACATTCAGTACTTC.